This record covers a single T cell receptor (beta chain). This clone came up a few times. Its recognized antigen is unknown. No base-level quality is on record; no much larger clone is a single base apart. Using the deep immunoSEQ assay, TCR CDR3 regions were amplified from genomic DNA by multiplex PCR. For each cell subset, the extracted genomic DNA was distributed evenly across all wells of several immunoSEQ 96-well plates, and each plate served as one replicate. For sorted subsets, roughly 200 ng of genomic DNA, equivalent to 25,000 to 35,000 T cell genomes, went into each replicate PCR. The purified libraries were quantified using a Qubit 3.0 fluorometer, sized with a Bioanalyzer 2100, and then quantified again using the KAPA Library Quantification kit. Every immunoSEQ 96-well plate was sequenced on a separate single-read 150-cycle Illumina NextSeq 550 flow cell. The source study handled its data this way. The immunoSEQ output contained only junctional sequences without quality scores, so filtering could not match that applied to full-length reads. To assign V/J genes and CDR3, sequences were annotated against IMGT germline references using PyIR, a Python wrapper for IgBLAST v1.9. Reads were removed for weak V/J assignments (E-value above 1e-6), missing CDR3, stop codons, out-of-frame junctions, or ambiguous translated residues. A V3J clonotype was defined by an identical inferred V gene, J gene, and CDR3 amino acid sequence. The percentage overlap between two repertoires was calculated by dividing the number of shared unique clonotypes by the size of the smaller repertoire. Repertoire richness was assessed with RTK rarefaction, the Chao1 estimator, and Recon v2.1 estimates of unobserved clonotypes. For all TCRbeta clonotypes obtained by the gDNA method from a handful of donors, generation probabilities were computed with OLGA. In its TCRdb copy, this immuneACCESS table keeps in-frame sequences only and misses some clones. Where compared with another copy, unresolved V genes explain less than half of these, and the others have no known cause. D and trimming were read from the DNA, whereas the V and J calls and clone size are those reported in that table. In this sample the table shows approximately 740,000 clones, around 67% of which occur a single time. 1.7% of the sample goes to the ten largest clones.

The entry originates in a study of shared clonotypes between healthy human individuals (TCRdb year 2020). Regarding the research as a whole: A few men and a couple of women, aged 18 to 49 years, made up the cohort. For each donor, three plates each were used for CD4 naive and CD4 memory, two plates were used for CD8 naive, and one plate was used for CD8 memory. To estimate repertoire size and how much clonotypes are shared between individuals, the study performed deep sequencing of blood TCR repertoires from a few healthy adults. Different laboratories and diverse techniques were used to prepare libraries and sequence TCR repertoires, to increase sequencing depth and limit assay-specific biases. Each donor's leukapheresis produced roughly between roughly 0.9 and 8.9 billion PBMCs.

The CDR3 contains 19 residues, cysteine and phenylalanine counted. The only DNA kept is the CDR3, 57 bases in frame from the first base. Paper-wide results and their limitations: Based on pairwise subsampling, the degree of clonotype sharing among donors was expected to be affected by sequencing depth. The small number of donors limited the genetic and exposure-history diversity represented. Even with the large sequencing depth, rarefaction of the sorted-subset datasets indicated that sequencing was incomplete. Compared with non-shared clonotypes, the clonotypes found in all four sorted-subset donors had higher generation probabilities. Naive subsets generally had larger estimated clonotype richness than memory subsets did. About 4.5% of naive CD4, around 3.5% of naive CD8, approximately 2% of memory CD4, and roughly 0.4% of memory CD8 clonotypes were shared across several donors. Sampling was restricted to blood, and TCR repertoires in tissues likely differ from the TCR repertoires found in blood.

Healthy HIV-negative adults with no recently reported acute infections or vaccinations were included as donors. Only Caucasian adults living in Nashville, Tennessee, USA were represented among the donors. Magnetic negative selection was used to enrich CD4+ T cells, after which naive cells were positively selected on CD45RA and the negative fraction became the memory subset. Blood was collected by leukapheresis, and PBMCs were isolated by Ficoll-Histopaque density gradient centrifugation and then cryopreserved in liquid nitrogen vapor phase. Purity and quantity of every magnetically sorted T cell population were checked by analytical flow cytometry. Genomic DNA was isolated from every sorted fraction and measured by UV absorbance on a Nanodrop 2000c.

This chain is built from TRBV12-2 and TRBJ1-5; the D segment call TRBD1 is taken from the table without a DNA check. TRBV12-2 is a pseudogene locus. The TCR comes from a woman in her twenties or thirties in good health. The sequenced sample was memory CD4+ T cells sorted from blood. Per the publication, the cell subset or site label means: CD45RA-negative fraction. The base sequence is TGTGCAAGTCGCTCCCCGGGACAGGGTTTAGGTGTTAGCAATCAGCCCCAGCATTTT. The translation is CASRSPGQGLGVSNQPQHF.